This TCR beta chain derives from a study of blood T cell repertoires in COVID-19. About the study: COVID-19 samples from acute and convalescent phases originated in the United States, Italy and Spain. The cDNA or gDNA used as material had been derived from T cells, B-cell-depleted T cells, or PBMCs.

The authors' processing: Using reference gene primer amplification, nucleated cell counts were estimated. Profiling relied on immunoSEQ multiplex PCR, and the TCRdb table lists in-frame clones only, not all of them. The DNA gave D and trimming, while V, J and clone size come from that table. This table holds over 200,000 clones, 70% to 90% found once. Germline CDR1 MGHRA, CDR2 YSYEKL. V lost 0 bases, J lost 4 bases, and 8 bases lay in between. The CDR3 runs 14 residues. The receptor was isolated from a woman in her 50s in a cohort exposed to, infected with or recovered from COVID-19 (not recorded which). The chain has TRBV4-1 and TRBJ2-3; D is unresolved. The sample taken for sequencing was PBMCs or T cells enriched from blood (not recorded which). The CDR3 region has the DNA TGCGCCAGCAGCCAAGATCTAGTTCCAGATACGCAGTATTTT. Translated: CASSQDLVPDTQYF.